These T cell receptor beta chains were read from a single sample in a study of shared clonotypes between healthy human individuals. The data were produced by immunoSEQ multiplex PCR, yet TCRdb's version contains in-frame clones alone and is incomplete. The sample has millions of clones, roughly 91% seen once. Input material: naive CD8+ T cells from PBMCs. Receptor source: a man between 18 and 35 years old in good health. Some clones in this sample may be carry-over from other donors' samples. Both conserved end residues are trimmed from each CDR3. Fields, in order: clone size, V gene, CDR3 protein. Only part of the rows carry a size: once, few, many, or a class if the clone is expanded.

>-|TRBV30
AHSYLNTEAF
>-|TRBV10-3
AVASGLAGTGELF
>-|TRBV19
ASTLGGFDTEAF
>once|TRBV27
ASSLSGISGNTIY
>-|TRBV27
ASSPLRGGETQY
>-|TRBV7-8
ASSQGLTGPGNTIY
>-|TRBV5-1
ASSLSGLSVAYGYT
>-|TRBV27
ASSMDRSGNQPQH
>-|TRBV5-6
ASSLGTTDTQY
>-|TRBV30
AWSLGGSNEQF
>few|TRBV19
ASSLRASYEQY
>once|TRBV10-3
AISDASGYEQF
>-|TRBV28
ASSLSLEVGPQH
>-|TRBV21-1
ASSTYRTNEKLF
>-|TRBV27
ASSLGSKYEQY
>-|TRBV5-4
ASNFWTGNSYGYT
>-|TRBV7-9
ASSLGLDYEQY
>-|TRBV4-1
ASSQEKRENYEQY
>-|TRBV9
ASSVVGGQDTQY
>-|TRBV10-2
ASSDVGVADEQY
>-|TRBV5-1
ASSPARDIGNEQF
>few|TRBV2
ASSEDEGASTEAF